The rows below give T cell receptor beta chains drawn from one sample of a study of blood T cell repertoires in COVID-19. Profiled with immunoSEQ multiplex PCR; TCRdb holds only in-frame clones, not every one. The table includes roughly 60,000 clones, just under 85% detected once. The material sequenced was peripheral blood. These receptor sequences come from a man in his 60s with acute or convalescent COVID-19. CDR3s include the opening cysteine and the closing phenylalanine or tryptophan. D genes are given only for firm matches. A clone size is listed for some rows: how often the clone was seen (once, few, many), or a class if it is expanded.

d_call: .
j_call: TRBJ1-6
clone_size: .
v_call: TRBV2
cdr3_aa: CASRSEEGSPLHF
cdr3_nt: TGTGCCAGCAGATCAGAAGAGGGTTCACCCCTCCACTTT

d_call: TRBD1
j_call: TRBJ2-3
clone_size: .
v_call: TRBV29-1
cdr3_aa: CSVEGTRGDTQYF
cdr3_nt: TGCAGCGTTGAAGGGACCAGGGGGGATACGCAGTATTTT

d_call: .
j_call: TRBJ2-3
clone_size: few
v_call: TRBV19
cdr3_aa: CASRKRPQGQLDSDTQYF
cdr3_nt: TGTGCCAGTAGGAAGAGGCCGCAAGGACAGCTCGATTCGGATACGCAGTATTTT

d_call: TRBD1
j_call: TRBJ2-1
clone_size: .
v_call: TRBV5-6
cdr3_aa: CASSFRDRNNEQFF
cdr3_nt: TGTGCCAGCAGCTTCCGGGACAGAAACAATGAGCAGTTCTTC

d_call: TRBD2
j_call: TRBJ2-1
clone_size: .
v_call: TRBV6-5
cdr3_aa: CASKKRTSNEQFF
cdr3_nt: TGTGCCAGCAAAAAACGGACTAGCAATGAGCAGTTCTTC

d_call: .
j_call: TRBJ1-1
clone_size: once
v_call: TRBV30
cdr3_aa: CAWSYRGGTEAFF
cdr3_nt: TGTGCCTGGTCATACAGAGGGGGTACTGAAGCTTTCTTT

d_call: .
j_call: TRBJ2-3
clone_size: .
v_call: TRBV27
cdr3_aa: CASSPEGLPTDTQYF
cdr3_nt: TGTGCCAGCAGTCCAGAGGGACTTCCCACAGATACGCAGTATTTT

d_call: .
j_call: TRBJ2-7
clone_size: .
v_call: TRBV5-5
cdr3_aa: CASSAVPESYEQYF
cdr3_nt: TGTGCCAGCAGCGCGGTCCCTGAATCCTACGAGCAGTACTTC

d_call: TRBD2
j_call: TRBJ2-1
clone_size: .
v_call: TRBV27
cdr3_aa: CASTSPGGSSYNEQFF
cdr3_nt: TGTGCCAGCACAAGCCCCGGGGGGTCCTCCTACAATGAGCAGTTCTTC

d_call: .
j_call: TRBJ1-4
clone_size: once
v_call: TRBV4-2
cdr3_aa: CASSQDPGGVYEKLFF
cdr3_nt: TGTGCCAGCAGCCAAGATCCGGGAGGGGTGTATGAAAAACTGTTTTTT

d_call: TRBD1
j_call: TRBJ2-7
clone_size: .
v_call: TRBV6-5
cdr3_aa: CASTKGQSSYEQYF
cdr3_nt: TGTGCCAGCACTAAGGGACAGTCCTCCTACGAGCAGTACTTC

d_call: .
j_call: TRBJ1-2
clone_size: .
v_call: TRBV7-2
cdr3_aa: CASSLQAANYGYTF
cdr3_nt: TGTGCCAGCAGTTTACAGGCCGCTAACTATGGCTACACCTTC

d_call: TRBD1
j_call: TRBJ1-4
clone_size: once
v_call: TRBV4-1
cdr3_aa: CASSLIQGANEKLFF
cdr3_nt: TGCGCCAGCAGCCTTATCCAGGGGGCTAATGAAAAACTGTTTTTT

d_call: .
j_call: TRBJ2-7
clone_size: .
v_call: TRBV7-6
cdr3_aa: CASSLGTDKYEQYF
cdr3_nt: TGTGCCAGCAGCTTAGGGACAGACAAGTACGAGCAGTACTTC

d_call: TRBD1
j_call: TRBJ1-6
clone_size: .
v_call: TRBV7-9
cdr3_aa: CASSPGQGPDSPLHF
cdr3_nt: TGTGCCAGCAGCCCTGGACAGGGCCCGGATTCACCCCTCCACTTT

d_call: TRBD1
j_call: TRBJ1-2
clone_size: once
v_call: TRBV7-9
cdr3_aa: CASSFVDRGIYTF
cdr3_nt: TGTGCCAGCAGCTTCGTGGACAGGGGAATCTACACCTTC

d_call: .
j_call: TRBJ1-1
clone_size: .
v_call: TRBV7-2
cdr3_aa: CASSLSTALSTEAFF
cdr3_nt: TGTGCCAGCAGCTTGTCGACAGCCTTGAGTACTGAAGCTTTCTTT

d_call: .
j_call: TRBJ2-7
clone_size: .
v_call: TRBV14
cdr3_aa: CASSQVVQGYEQYF
cdr3_nt: TGTGCCAGCAGCCAAGTGGTTCAGGGCTACGAGCAGTACTTC

d_call: .
j_call: TRBJ2-1
clone_size: few
v_call: TRBV12-3/TRBV12-4
cdr3_aa: CASSVTENNEQFF
cdr3_nt: TGTGCCAGCAGTGTCACAGAAAACAATGAGCAGTTCTTC

d_call: TRBD1
j_call: TRBJ1-1
clone_size: .
v_call: TRBV6-5
cdr3_aa: CASSFGQGRAEAFF
cdr3_nt: TGTGCCAGCAGTTTCGGACAGGGTAGGGCTGAAGCTTTCTTT

d_call: .
j_call: TRBJ1-3
clone_size: .
v_call: TRBV12-5
cdr3_aa: CASGFPNQLGNTIYF
cdr3_nt: TGTGCTAGTGGTTTTCCCAACCAGTTGGGAAACACCATATATTTT

d_call: .
j_call: TRBJ2-3
clone_size: .
v_call: TRBV4-2
cdr3_aa: CASSQYLGEDTQYF
cdr3_nt: TGTGCCAGCAGCCAGTACCTGGGAGAAGATACGCAGTATTTT

d_call: TRBD2
j_call: TRBJ2-1
clone_size: .
v_call: TRBV24-1
cdr3_aa: CATSDSGLANNEQFF
cdr3_nt: TGTGCCACCAGTGACTCGGGACTAGCAAACAATGAGCAGTTCTTC

d_call: .
j_call: TRBJ2-3
clone_size: few
v_call: TRBV28
cdr3_aa: CASSLAGLGTDTQYF
cdr3_nt: TGTGCCAGCAGTTTGGCGGGGCTCGGCACAGATACGCAGTATTTT

d_call: .
j_call: TRBJ1-2
clone_size: .
v_call: TRBV14
cdr3_aa: CASSQYPGWGDGYTF
cdr3_nt: TGTGCCAGCAGCCAATACCCCGGCTGGGGGGATGGCTACACCTTC

d_call: .
j_call: TRBJ2-7
clone_size: once
v_call: TRBV24-1
cdr3_aa: CATSDTGQQYF
cdr3_nt: TGTGCCACCAGTGACACGGGACAGCAGTACTTC